Only one count was recorded for the clone carrying this TCR beta chain. The data are from a study of shared clonotypes between healthy human individuals. The table came from immunoSEQ multiplex PCR; TCRdb's copy has only in-frame clones and leaves some out. The table shows some 2,500,000 clones, with more than 85% occurring only once. The clonotype was recovered from a man younger than 35 in good health. Some clones in this sample may be carry-over from other donors' samples. Sequenced sample: naive CD4+ T cells from PBMCs. The subset denotes: CD45RA+ positively selected.

CDR3: CASSSSPPRTDTQYF. DNA for the CDR3: TGTGCCAGCAGTTCCAGTCCCCCTCGCACAGATACGCAGTATTTT. This sequence joins TRBV28 and TRBJ2-3; D is ambiguous. The CDR3 is 15 amino acids. Germline V lookup: CDR1 MDHEN, CDR2 SYDVKM. The V and J ends lost 4 bases and 1 base respectively, with 12 bases between them. The whole variable domain, filled in from reference TRBV28 and TRBJ2-3, reads DVKVTQSSRYLVKRTGEKVFLECVQDMDHENMFWYRQDPGLGLRLIYFSYDVKMKEKGDIPEGYSVSREKKERFSLILESASTNQTSMYLCASSSSPPRTDTQYFGPGTRLTVL.